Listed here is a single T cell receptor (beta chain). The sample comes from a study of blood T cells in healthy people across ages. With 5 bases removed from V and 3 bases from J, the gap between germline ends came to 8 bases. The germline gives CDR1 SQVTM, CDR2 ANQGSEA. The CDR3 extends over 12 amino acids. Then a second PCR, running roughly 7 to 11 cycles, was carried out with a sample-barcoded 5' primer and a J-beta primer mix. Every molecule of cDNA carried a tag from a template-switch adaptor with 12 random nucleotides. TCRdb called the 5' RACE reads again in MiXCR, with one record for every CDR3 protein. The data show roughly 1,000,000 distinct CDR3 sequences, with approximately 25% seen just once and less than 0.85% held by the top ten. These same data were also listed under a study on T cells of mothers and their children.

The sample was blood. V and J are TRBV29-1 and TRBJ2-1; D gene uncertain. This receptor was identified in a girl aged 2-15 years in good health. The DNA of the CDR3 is TGCAGCGTTACCTACGGCTACAATGAGCAGTTCTTC. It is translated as CSVTYGYNEQFF.